Given below is one TCR beta chain in context. No antigen is known for it. This specimen belongs to a study of blood T cells in healthy people across ages. Study results and caveats: The study lacked donor CMV status, which possibly confounded expanded clonotype changes.

Russia was home to the donors, healthy Caucasian individuals aged about 6 to 90. The authors ran a second PCR of about 6 to 12 cycles using a sample-barcoded 5' primer and a J-beta primer mix. With 12 random nucleotides, a template-switch adaptor tagged each individual cDNA molecule. Every individual sample yielded 2.5 million or more paired-end reads (each containing CDR3). TCRdb analysed the 5' RACE reads with MiXCR anew, one entry per CDR3 protein. The sample comprises more than 1,400,000 distinct CDR3 sequences, around 39% of which are singletons, and around 8% rests with the top ten. This sequence was found in a woman aged 18-30 years in good health. The specimen was blood.

CDR3 region: CSATGLNSYNEQYF. Written as DNA, the CDR3 is TGCAGTGCTACAGGACTGAACTCCTACAATGAGCAGTACTTC. The chain recombines TRBV20-1 with TRBJ2-1, with TRBD2 as a possible D gene (5 bases). The last part of the DNA fits TRBJ2-7 better; the J call may be wrong. The CDR3 consists of 14 residues. In germline, CDR1 is DFQATT, CDR2 SNEGSKA (reference sequence).